A selection of T cell receptor beta chains follows, all from one sample in a study of regulatory T cells in long-lasting Graves disease. TCRdb re-analysed the multiplex PCR reads in MiXCR, keeping a single row per CDR3 protein. The sample includes approximately 350,000 distinct CDR3 sequences, around 23% seen only once; the top ten take roughly a quarter. The source was peripheral blood mononuclear cells (PBMCs), collected when the disease was refractory, from a patient treated with antithyroid drugs. The receptors shown here come from a woman aged 40-49 years with Graves disease. Both conserved end residues are part of each CDR3. D genes are given only for firm matches. Not every row has a clone size; where given, it reads once, few, many or a size class.

TRBV20-1,NA,few,TRBJ2-2,15,CSAEDARRSTGELFF,TGCAGTGCTGAAGACGCTCGTCGGAGCACCGGGGAGCTGTTTTTT
TRBV20-1,NA,NA,TRBJ2-7,13,CSGLYGATYEQYF,TGCAGTGGTTTATATGGGGCTACCTACGAGCAGTACTTC
TRBV11-2,NA,NA,TRBJ1-3,18,CASSLGLGQTFSGNTIYF,TGTGCCAGCAGCTTAGGGTTGGGACAAACCTTCTCTGGAAACACCATATATTTT
TRBV28,NA,many,TRBJ1-2,15,CASSLTNRVRYGYTF,TGTGCCAGCAGCCTTACTAATAGGGTCAGATATGGCTACACCTTC
TRBV27,NA,many,TRBJ1-6,15,CASSRSRREVSPLHF,TGTGCCAGCAGTCGGAGTCGCAGGGAGGTTTCACCCCTCCACTTT
TRBV15,TRBD1,NA,TRBJ2-1,14,CATSRGQGANEQFF,TGTGCCACCAGCAGAGGGCAGGGGGCGAATGAGCAGTTCTTC
TRBV11-2,NA,many,TRBJ1-4,16,CASSSGRTATNEKLFF,TGTGCCAGCAGCTCCGGACGGACAGCTACTAATGAAAAACTGTTTTTT
TRBV7-9,TRBD1,few,TRBJ2-7,15,CASSLPGTGHREQYF,TGTGCCAGCAGCTTACCCGGGACAGGGCATCGCGAGCAGTACTTC
TRBV11-3,TRBD2,many,TRBJ2-7,13,CASSPGTTYEQYF,TGTGCCAGCAGCCCAGGGACTACCTACGAGCAGTACTTC
TRBV6-1,NA,NA,TRBJ1-5,13,CASSGDRGQPQHF,TGTGCCAGCAGTGGAGACCGAGGTCAGCCCCAGCATTTT
TRBV7-3,NA,NA,TRBJ1-1,13,CASNFSEGTEAFF,TGTGCCAGCAACTTCTCAGAGGGCACTGAAGCTTTCTTT
TRBV25-1,NA,NA,TRBJ2-6,16,CASSGNFYPGANVLTF,TGTGCCAGCAGTGGGAATTTTTACCCTGGGGCCAACGTCCTGACTTTC
TRBV29-1,NA,many,TRBJ2-7,11,CSVSRGYEQYF,TGCAGCGTTAGTAGGGGTTACGAGCAGTACTTC
TRBV11-2,TRBD2,NA,TRBJ2-3,14,CASSSLGLAGSHYF,TGTGCCAGCAGCTCCTTGGGACTAGCGGGATCGCATTATTTT
TRBV10-3,TRBD2,NA,TRBJ2-7,18,CAISESWASGRAAYEQYF,TGTGCCATCAGTGAGTCTTGGGCTAGCGGGAGGGCCGCGTACGAGCAGTACTTC
TRBV28,NA,many,TRBJ1-5,14,CASSSDGSNQPQHF,TGTGCCAGCAGTTCCGACGGGAGCAATCAGCCCCAGCATTTT
TRBV20-1,TRBD2,NA,TRBJ2-3,14,CSAYRLAGTDTQYF,TGCAGTGCCTACCGACTAGCGGGAACAGATACGCAGTATTTT
TRBV19,NA,NA,TRBJ1-1,15,CASSILGTGNTEAFF,TGTGCCAGTAGTATTCTCGGGACTGGAAACACTGAAGCTTTCTTT
TRBV11-2,NA,many,TRBJ2-7,16,CASSLLSKAGTYEQYF,TGTGCCAGCAGCTTATTATCGAAGGCGGGCACCTACGAGCAGTACTTC
TRBV28,TRBD2,many,TRBJ2-7,15,CASSLGLAGVSEQYF,TGTGCCAGCAGTCTTGGACTAGCGGGGGTCTCGGAGCAGTACTTC
TRBV12-3/TRBV12-4,TRBD2,many,TRBJ2-2,19,CASSPPTTSSFLDTGELFF,TGTGCCAGCAGTCCCCCAACGACTAGCTCCTTTTTGGACACCGGGGAGCTGTTTTTT
TRBV2,NA,NA,TRBJ1-1,13,CASRTDMNTEAFF,TGTGCCAGCAGGACAGATATGAACACTGAAGCTTTCTTT
TRBV6-2/TRBV6-3,NA,NA,TRBJ1-5,14,CASSYPRRNQPQHF,TGTGCCAGCAGTTACCCCAGAAGAAATCAGCCCCAGCATTTT
TRBV27,NA,NA,TRBJ2-7,13,CATRDGSRYEQYF,TGTGCCACAAGGGACGGCTCGAGGTACGAGCAGTACTTC
TRBV6-1,TRBD2,NA,TRBJ2-2,15,CASSELAGEPGELFF,TGTGCCAGCAGTGAGCTGGCGGGAGAACCCGGGGAGCTGTTTTTT
TRBV27,NA,many,TRBJ2-7,14,CASSFSQGTNEQYF,TGTGCCAGCAGTTTCTCGCAGGGCACAAACGAGCAGTACTTC
TRBV2,NA,many,TRBJ2-5,14,CASSPYPTHETQYF,TGTGCCAGCAGTCCCTACCCGACACACGAGACCCAGTACTTC
TRBV9,NA,few,TRBJ1-3,16,CASSVGTASSGNTIYF,TGTGCCAGCAGCGTCGGGACCGCATCCTCTGGAAACACCATATATTTT
TRBV11-2,NA,many,TRBJ2-7,13,CASSFGTAYEQYF,TGTGCCAGCAGCTTTGGGACTGCGTACGAGCAGTACTTC
TRBV28,TRBD1,NA,TRBJ1-5,16,CASSVDRVYSNQPQHF,TGTGCCAGCAGTGTAGACAGGGTTTATAGCAATCAGCCCCAGCATTTT
TRBV3-1,TRBD1,few,TRBJ1-1,14,CASSQAHQGGEAFF,TGTGCCAGCAGCCAAGCCCATCAGGGGGGTGAAGCTTTCTTT
TRBV3-1,TRBD2,few,TRBJ2-7,16,CASSQDSSGDSYEQYF,TGTGCCAGCAGCCAAGATTCTAGCGGGGACTCCTACGAGCAGTACTTC
TRBV7-2,NA,many,TRBJ2-7,16,CASSLVSGVQAYEQYF,TGTGCCAGCAGCTTAGTGTCGGGAGTCCAGGCCTACGAGCAGTACTTC
TRBV15,NA,many,TRBJ2-5,12,CATSRKSETQYF,TGTGCCACCAGCAGGAAAAGTGAGACCCAGTACTTC
TRBV5-1,TRBD2,NA,TRBJ2-1,17,CASSLGWVAGANNEQFF,TGCGCCAGCAGCCTGGGGTGGGTAGCGGGAGCTAACAATGAGCAGTTCTTC
TRBV28,TRBD2,NA,TRBJ2-1,14,CASSLLAGYNEQFF,TGTGCCAGCAGTTTACTAGCGGGATACAATGAGCAGTTCTTC
TRBV28,NA,many,TRBJ2-7,16,CASTPPGILNPYEQYF,TGTGCCAGCACACCCCCCGGCATCTTGAACCCCTACGAGCAGTACTTC
TRBV5-1,NA,many,TRBJ2-2,16,CASGRTGTTDTGELFF,TGCGCCAGCGGGAGAACAGGGACTACGGACACCGGGGAGCTGTTTTTT
TRBV28,NA,many,TRBJ2-7,13,CASRGTVIGEQYF,TGTGCCAGCAGAGGGACCGTTATCGGTGAGCAGTACTTC
TRBV30,NA,few,TRBJ1-4,14,CAWSRTGNHEKLFF,TGTGCCTGGAGTCGTACGGGAAATCATGAAAAACTGTTTTTT
TRBV28,NA,many,TRBJ2-7,17,CASSFGGRGPLSYEQYF,TGTGCCAGCAGTTTCGGGGGAAGGGGGCCCCTCTCCTACGAGCAGTACTTC
TRBV2,NA,many,TRBJ2-2,16,CASLRGLAGGTGELFF,TGTGCCAGCCTAAGAGGACTAGCAGGGGGGACCGGGGAGCTGTTTTTT
TRBV2,TRBD1,many,TRBJ1-3,16,CASSSEGAGAGNTIYF,TGTGCCAGCAGTTCCGAGGGGGCAGGAGCTGGAAACACCATATATTTT
TRBV5-4,TRBD2,NA,TRBJ2-3,15,CASSLGLAVSDTQYF,TGTGCCAGCAGCTTAGGACTAGCGGTGTCAGATACGCAGTATTTT
TRBV19,NA,NA,TRBJ1-1,14,CASTMEEPYTEAFF,TGTGCCAGTACTATGGAGGAGCCCTACACTGAAGCTTTCTTT
TRBV9,TRBD1,NA,TRBJ1-3,17,CASSGWTGPYSGNTIYF,TGTGCCAGCAGCGGGTGGACAGGACCCTACTCTGGAAACACCATATATTTT
TRBV5-1,TRBD2,NA,TRBJ2-2,17,CASSRDLGGSNTGELFF,TGCGCCAGCAGCAGGGACTTGGGCGGGAGCAACACCGGGGAGCTGTTTTTT
TRBV6-1,NA,few,TRBJ1-5,14,CASSPGAVSQPQHF,TGTGCCAGCAGCCCCGGGGCGGTTAGTCAGCCCCAGCATTTT
TRBV6-9,TRBD1,NA,TRBJ1-2,15,CASSYEWTGYYGYTF,TGTGCCAGCAGTTACGAGTGGACAGGTTACTATGGCTACACCTTC
TRBV12-3/TRBV12-4,TRBD1,many,TRBJ1-5,15,CASRSESGGNQPQHF,TGTGCCAGCAGGTCGGAATCAGGGGGAAATCAGCCCCAGCATTTT
TRBV30,NA,many,TRBJ1-1,11,CAWSYDSQAFF,TGTGCCTGGAGTTACGACAGCCAAGCTTTCTTT
TRBV12-3/TRBV12-4,NA,many,TRBJ2-2,14,CASSFFTQTGELFF,TGTGCCAGCAGTTTTTTCACCCAGACCGGGGAGCTGTTTTTT
TRBV5-1,NA,few,TRBJ1-4,15,CASSLAEGANEKLFF,TGCGCCAGCAGCTTGGCCGAAGGAGCTAATGAAAAACTGTTTTTT
TRBV25-1,NA,NA,TRBJ2-2,15,CASTYETANTGELFF,TGTGCCAGCACGTACGAGACAGCGAACACCGGGGAGCTGTTTTTT
TRBV3-1,NA,many,TRBJ2-7,12,CASSQASGEQYF,TGTGCCAGCAGCCAAGCAAGCGGCGAGCAGTACTTC
TRBV20-1,TRBD1,few,TRBJ1-2,15,CSARTNRGLGYGYTF,TGCAGTGCTAGAACGAACAGGGGGCTCGGCTATGGCTACACCTTC
TRBV28,TRBD2,many,TRBJ2-7,14,CASSLLGGGAEQYF,TGTGCCAGCAGTTTACTCGGGGGAGGGGCCGAGCAGTACTTC
TRBV28,NA,many,TRBJ2-7,14,CATKPETISYEQYF,TGTGCCACCAAACCCGAGACTATTTCCTACGAGCAGTACTTC
TRBV28,TRBD1,many,TRBJ1-1,17,CASSLWVGTASNTEAFF,TGTGCCAGCAGTTTATGGGTTGGGACAGCTTCGAACACTGAAGCTTTCTTT
TRBV20-1,TRBD1,NA,TRBJ1-2,13,CSASDRTGYGYTF,TGCAGTGCTAGCGATCGGACAGGGTATGGCTACACCTTC